This T cell receptor (beta chain) came from a study of identifying expanded T cells in peripheral blood. Points from the study as a whole: Clone count variance between roughly two-week samples rose with total template count. Differentially abundant clones: around 1.2 between replicates, roughly 16 at about two weeks, less than 20 at four.

Method: immunoSEQ multiplex PCR; TCRdb's copy keeps in-frame clones and lacks some. The table lists about 76,000 clones, 84% of them singletons. As for this clone: The antigen is not known.

V lost 10 bases and J 1 base, leaving 13 bases between the germline ends. CDR1 is MDHEN, CDR2 SYDVKM, per germline. The CDR3 covers 14 residues. Healthy donors had no documented immune events, such as infections, while sampled. The sample taken for sequencing was blood. This clonotype was obtained from a person between 18 and 69 years old in good health. V gene TRBV28 combines with J gene TRBJ2-2; tentative D call: TRBD1 (6 bases). DNA for the CDR3: TGTGCCATCTCTATCAGGGGGAACACCGGGGAGCTGTTTTTT. This codes for CAISIRGNTGELFF.